This note documents a single TCR beta chain sequence. PCR amplification relied on 60 Vbeta primers (plus 13 Jbeta primers). Using immunoSEQ multiplex PCR, the repertoire was profiled, and TCRdb retains in-frame clones only, with some absent. Here the sample spans 100,000 to 150,000 clones, just under 75% being singletons. The CDR3 runs to 17 residues. Trimming cost V 4 bases and J 4 bases; bases outside gene matches: 10. Per germline, CDR1 SGHRS and CDR2 YFSETQ. The data were obtained in a study of cytomegalovirus exposure and HLA in healthy donors. Specimen: PBMCs. The chain combines TRBV5-1 with TRBJ2-3; 12 bases are a match to TRBD2. This sequence originates from a man between 40 and 49 years old in good health and CMV-seropositive. Here the CDR3 DNA reads TGCGCCAGCAGCACCCAAGGTTCTAGCGGGAGGGCAGATACGCAGTATTTT. It encodes CASSTQGSSGRADTQYF.